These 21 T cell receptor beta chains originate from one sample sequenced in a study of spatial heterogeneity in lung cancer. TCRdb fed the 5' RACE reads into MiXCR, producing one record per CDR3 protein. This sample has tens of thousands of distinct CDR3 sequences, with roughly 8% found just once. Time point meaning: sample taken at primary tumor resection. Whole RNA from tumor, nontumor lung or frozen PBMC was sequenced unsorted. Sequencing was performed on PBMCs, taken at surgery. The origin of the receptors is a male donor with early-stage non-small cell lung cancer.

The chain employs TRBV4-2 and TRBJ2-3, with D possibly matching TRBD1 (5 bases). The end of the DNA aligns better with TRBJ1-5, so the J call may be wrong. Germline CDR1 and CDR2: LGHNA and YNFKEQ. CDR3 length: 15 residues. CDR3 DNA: TGTGCCAGCAGCCAGGAAAATTCAGGGTTGGATACGCAGCATTTT. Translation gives CASSQENSGLDTQHF.

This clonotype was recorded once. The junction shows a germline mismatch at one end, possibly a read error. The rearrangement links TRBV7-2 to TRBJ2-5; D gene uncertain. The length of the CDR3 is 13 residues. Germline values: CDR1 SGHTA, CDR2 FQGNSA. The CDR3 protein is CASSSQFGEIQYF. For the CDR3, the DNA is TGTGCCAGCAGCTCGCAATTCGGAGAGATCCAGTACTTC.

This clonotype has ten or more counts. CDR3 sequence reads: CASSPGQEYSNQPQHF. CDR3 nucleotide sequence: TGCGCCAGCAGTCCGGGACAGGAGTATAGCAATCAGCCCCAGCATTTT. This chain links TRBV5-1 with TRBJ1-5; 8 positions agree with TRBD1. J lost 0 bases, V lost 5 bases, and 7 bases had no gene match. The CDR3 is 16 residues long. Germline lookup yields CDR1 SGHRS and CDR2 YFSETQ. The full variable domain, completed using reference TRBV5-1 and TRBJ1-5, is KAGVTQTPRYLIKTRGQQVTLSCSPISGHRSVSWYQQTPGQGLQFLFEYFSETQRNKGNFPGRFSGRQFSNSRSEMNVSTLELGDSALYLCASSPGQEYSNQPQHFGDGTRLSIL.

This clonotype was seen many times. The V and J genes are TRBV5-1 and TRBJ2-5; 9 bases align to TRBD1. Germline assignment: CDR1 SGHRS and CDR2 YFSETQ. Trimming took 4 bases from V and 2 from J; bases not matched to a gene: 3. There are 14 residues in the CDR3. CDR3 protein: CASSPGQGQETQYF. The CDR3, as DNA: TGCGCCAGCAGCCCGGGACAGGGTCAAGAGACCCAGTACTTC.

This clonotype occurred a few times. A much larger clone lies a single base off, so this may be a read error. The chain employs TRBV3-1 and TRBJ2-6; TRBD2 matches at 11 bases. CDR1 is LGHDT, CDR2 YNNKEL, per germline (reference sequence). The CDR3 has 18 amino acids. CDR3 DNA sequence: TGTGCCAGCAGCCAAACTAGCGGGAGTTCGGCTGGGGTCAACGTCCTGACTTTC. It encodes CASSQTSGSSAGVNVLTF. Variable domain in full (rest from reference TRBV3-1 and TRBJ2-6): DTAVSQTPKYLVTQMGNDKSIKCEQNLGHDTMYWYKQDSKKFLKIMFSYNNKELIINETVPNRFSPKSPDKAHLNLHINSLELGDSAVYFCASSQTSGSSAGVNVLTFGAGSRLTVL.

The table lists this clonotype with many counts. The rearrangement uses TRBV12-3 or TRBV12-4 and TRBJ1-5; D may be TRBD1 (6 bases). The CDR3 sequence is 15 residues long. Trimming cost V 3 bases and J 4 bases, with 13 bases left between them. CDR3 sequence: CASSFTGGPNQPQHF. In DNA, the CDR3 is TGTGCCAGCAGTTTTACTGGGGGCCCGAATCAGCCCCAGCATTTT.

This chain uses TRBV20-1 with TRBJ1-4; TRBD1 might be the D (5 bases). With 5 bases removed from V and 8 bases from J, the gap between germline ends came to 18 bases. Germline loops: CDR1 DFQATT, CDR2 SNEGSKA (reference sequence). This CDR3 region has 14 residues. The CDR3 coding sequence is TGCAGTGCTGGCCCTATTGAGGGGCCCGAAAAACTGTTTTTT. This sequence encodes CSAGPIEGPEKLFF.

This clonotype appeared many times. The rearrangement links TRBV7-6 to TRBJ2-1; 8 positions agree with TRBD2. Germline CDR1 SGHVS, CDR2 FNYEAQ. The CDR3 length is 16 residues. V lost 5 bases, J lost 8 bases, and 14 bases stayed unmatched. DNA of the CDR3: TGTGCCAGCAGCCCCCTGGGGAGCGGGGGTATCTATGAGCAGTTCTTC. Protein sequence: CASSPLGSGGIYEQFF.

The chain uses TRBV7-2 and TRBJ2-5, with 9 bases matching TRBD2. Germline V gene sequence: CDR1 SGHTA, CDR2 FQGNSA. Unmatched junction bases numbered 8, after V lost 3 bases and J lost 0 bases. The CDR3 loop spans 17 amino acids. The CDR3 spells CASSLIAGDLYQETQYF. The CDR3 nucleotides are TGTGCCAGCAGCTTGATAGCGGGGGACCTGTACCAAGAGACCCAGTACTTC.

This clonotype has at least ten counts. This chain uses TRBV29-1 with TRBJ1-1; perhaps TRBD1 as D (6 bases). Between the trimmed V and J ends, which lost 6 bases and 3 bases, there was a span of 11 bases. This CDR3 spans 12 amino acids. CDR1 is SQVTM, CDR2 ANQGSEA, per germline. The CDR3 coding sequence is TGCAGCGTCGACCAGGGGTACACTGAAGCTTTCTTT. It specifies CSVDQGYTEAFF.

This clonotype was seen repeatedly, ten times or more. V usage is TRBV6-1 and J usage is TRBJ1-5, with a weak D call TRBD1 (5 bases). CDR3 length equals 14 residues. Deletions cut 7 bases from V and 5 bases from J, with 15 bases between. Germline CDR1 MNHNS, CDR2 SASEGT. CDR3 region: CASTSGSRDQPQHF. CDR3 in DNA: TGTGCCAGCACCTCAGGGTCCAGGGATCAGCCCCAGCATTTT.

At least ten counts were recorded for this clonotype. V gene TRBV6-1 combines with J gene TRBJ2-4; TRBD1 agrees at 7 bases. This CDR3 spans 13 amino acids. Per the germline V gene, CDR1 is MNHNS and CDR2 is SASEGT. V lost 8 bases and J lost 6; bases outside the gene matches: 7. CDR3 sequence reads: CASRQTGSNIQYF. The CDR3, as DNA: TGTGCCAGCCGCCAGACAGGGTCAAACATTCAGTACTTC.

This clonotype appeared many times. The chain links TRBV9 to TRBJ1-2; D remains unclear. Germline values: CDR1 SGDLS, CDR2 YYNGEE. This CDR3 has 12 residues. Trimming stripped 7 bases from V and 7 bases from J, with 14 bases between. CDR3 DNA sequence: TGTGCCAGCTCCCCAAGCAAGGGTGGCTACACCTTC. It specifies CASSPSKGGYTF.

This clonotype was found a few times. The CDR3 spells CSVVRDVTYNEQFF. The CDR3, as DNA: TGCAGCGTTGTCCGGGACGTTACCTACAATGAGCAGTTCTTC. V gene TRBV29-1 combines with J gene TRBJ2-1; D could derive from TRBD1 or TRBD2 (5 bases each). Trimming took 4 bases from V and 2 from J, leaving 12 bases between them. This CDR3 is built from 14 residues. The germline gives CDR1 SQVTM, CDR2 ANQGSEA.

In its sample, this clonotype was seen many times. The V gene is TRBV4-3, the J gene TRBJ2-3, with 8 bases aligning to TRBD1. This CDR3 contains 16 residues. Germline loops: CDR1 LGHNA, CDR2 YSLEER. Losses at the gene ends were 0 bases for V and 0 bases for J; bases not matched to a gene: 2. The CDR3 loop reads CASSQDRGRSTDTQYF. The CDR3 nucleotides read TGCGCCAGCAGCCAAGACAGGGGGCGTAGCACAGATACGCAGTATTTT.

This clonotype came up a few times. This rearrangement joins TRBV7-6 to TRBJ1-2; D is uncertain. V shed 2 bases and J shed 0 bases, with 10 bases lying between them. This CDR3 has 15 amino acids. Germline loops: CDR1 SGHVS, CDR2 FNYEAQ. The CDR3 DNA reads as TGTGCCAGCAGCTTATCGTCAGCGTCTAACTATGGCTACACCTTC. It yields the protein CASSLSSASNYGYTF. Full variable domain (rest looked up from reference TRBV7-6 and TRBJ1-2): GAGVSQSPRYKVTKRGQDVALRCDPISGHVSLYWYRQALGQGPEFLTYFNYEAQQDKSGLPNDRFSAERPEGSISTLTIQRTEQRDSAMYRCASSLSSASNYGYTFGSGTRLTVV.

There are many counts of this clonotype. Here the CDR3 DNA reads TGTGCCAGCAGTTACGGACAGGGGAACACTGAAGCTTTCTTT. Its translation: CASSYGQGNTEAFF. The V gene is TRBV6-2 or TRBV6-3, the J gene TRBJ1-1, with 8 bases lining up with TRBD1. The CDR3 extends over 14 amino acids. V gave up 2 bases and J gave up 1 base; unmatched junction bases: 0. The germline V gene has CDR1 MNHEY and CDR2 SVGEGT.

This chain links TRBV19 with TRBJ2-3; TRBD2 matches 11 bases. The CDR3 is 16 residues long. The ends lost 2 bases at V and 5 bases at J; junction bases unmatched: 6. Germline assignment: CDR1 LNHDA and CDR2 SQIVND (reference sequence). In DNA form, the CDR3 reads TGTGCCAGTAGTATAATGTCTAGCGGGAGGAGAGATACGCAGTATTTT. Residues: CASSIMSSGRRDTQYF.

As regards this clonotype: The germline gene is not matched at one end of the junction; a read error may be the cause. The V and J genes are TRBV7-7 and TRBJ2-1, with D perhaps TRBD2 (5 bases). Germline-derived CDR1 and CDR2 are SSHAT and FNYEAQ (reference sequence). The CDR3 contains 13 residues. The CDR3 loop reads CASSLAQWDEQFF. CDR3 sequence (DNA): TGTGCTAGCAGCTTAGCGCAATGGGATGAGCAGTTCTTC.

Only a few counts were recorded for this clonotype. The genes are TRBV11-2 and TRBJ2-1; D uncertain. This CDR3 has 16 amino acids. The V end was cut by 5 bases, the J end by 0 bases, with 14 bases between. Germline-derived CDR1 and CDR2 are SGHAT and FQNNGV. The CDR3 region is CASSTTPTPSYNEQFF. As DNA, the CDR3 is TGTGCCAGCAGCACCACCCCGACGCCCTCCTACAATGAGCAGTTCTTC.

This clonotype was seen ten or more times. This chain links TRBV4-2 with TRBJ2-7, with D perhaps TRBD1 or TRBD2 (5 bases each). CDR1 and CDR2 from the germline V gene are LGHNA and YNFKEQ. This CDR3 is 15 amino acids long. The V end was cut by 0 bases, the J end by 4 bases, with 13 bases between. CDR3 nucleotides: TGTGCCAGCAGCCAAGATCGGGACGGAGGTTACGAGCAGTACTTC. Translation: CASSQDRDGGYEQYF.